The source of this T cell receptor beta chain is a study of T cells in Graves' hyperthyroidism and ophthalmopathy. Study summary: The authors collected peripheral blood at initial diagnosis, before any treatment.

The CDR3 regions of TCR beta were amplified from RNA transcripts. First-round RT-PCR targeting the TCR CDR3 was performed with the HTBI primer set. Via MiXCR, TCRdb re-called the multiplex PCR reads, giving one row per CDR3 protein. Counted here are more than 300,000 distinct CDR3 sequences, about 17% occurring once; the ten biggest clones make up more than 30%. Study results and caveats: Separating ophthalmopathy from stable hyperthyroidism was achieved by a 13 V-J model.

Germline V gene data show CDR1 as SEHNR and CDR2 as FQNEAQ (reference sequence). V trimming: 1 base; J trimming: 2 bases; junction bases outside the gene matches: 4. The CDR3 has 16 amino acids. This clonotype was counted only a few times. What it binds is not known. PBMCs were derived from roughly 10 ml fresh peripheral blood. The TCR comes from a woman in her thirties with Graves' hyperthyroidism that later progressed to Graves' ophthalmopathy. The sample taken for sequencing was blood. The chain links TRBV7-9 to TRBJ2-1, with 8 bases aligning to TRBD2. The CDR3 spells CASSLVRGGTYNEQFF. The CDR3 bases are TGTGCCAGCAGCTTAGTTCGGGGGGGGACCTACAATGAGCAGTTCTTC.